This is a list of T cell receptor beta chains from one sample in a study of blood T cell repertoires in COVID-19. Here immunoSEQ multiplex PCR was the method, and the copy in TCRdb shows in-frame clones only, minus some. The data hold some 410,000 clones, with 85% to 90% observed a single time. The sample taken for sequencing was PBMCs or T cells enriched from blood (not recorded which). All receptors derive from a woman aged 25 to 45 with acute COVID-19. Each CDR3 is given with its conserved first and last residue. A D gene is named only where the DNA matches it firmly. Clone size is stated in some rows and not others, as once, few, many or a class when expanded.

V,length,size,D,J,DNA,CDR3
TRBV5-1,16,NA,NA,TRBJ2-7,TGCGCCAGCAGCTACCGTGCAGGGTTGGGTTTCTACGAGCAGTACTTC,CASSYRAGLGFYEQYF
TRBV5-4,14,NA,TRBD1,TRBJ1-1,TGTGCCAGCAGTTACCGGGACAGGAACACTGAAGCTTTCTTT,CASSYRDRNTEAFF
TRBV27,15,NA,TRBD2,TRBJ2-1,TGTGCCAGCTCTTTAGCGGGGGACCACTACAATGAGCAGTTCTTC,CASSLAGDHYNEQFF
TRBV9,15,NA,NA,TRBJ1-5,TGTGCCAGCAGCGTAGCTGGACAGCGCAATCAGCCCCAGCATTTT,CASSVAGQRNQPQHF
TRBV20-1,17,NA,NA,TRBJ1-6,TGCAGTGCTAGTTTCCCTACTACAGGGTCGCAAAATTCACCCCTCCACTTT,CSASFPTTGSQNSPLHF
TRBV30,13,NA,TRBD1,TRBJ1-2,TGTGCCTGGGCAGGGGGCGGAGGTTGGGGCTACACCTTC,CAWAGGGGWGYTF
TRBV7-2,22,once,TRBD1,TRBJ2-6,TGTGCCAGCAGCTTAGCCTATGTTCGACCGGGACAGGGGGACTCTGGGGCCAACGTCCTGACTTTC,CASSLAYVRPGQGDSGANVLTF
TRBV10-3,14,NA,TRBD1,TRBJ1-5,TGTGCCATCAGTGATACAGGGGGCCGGCAGCCCCAGCATTTT,CAISDTGGRQPQHF
TRBV5-1,17,NA,TRBD2,TRBJ2-2,TGCGCCAGCAGCGCGAGACTAGCGGGGGGAGACACCGGGGAGCTGTTTTTT,CASSARLAGGDTGELFF
TRBV5-1,17,NA,TRBD2,TRBJ2-7,TGCGCCAGCAGCCCTACTAGCGGGGGTGTTAGCTCCTACGAGCAGTACTTC,CASSPTSGGVSSYEQYF
TRBV7-3,14,NA,NA,TRBJ1-1,TGTGCCAGCAGCTTAAACCCGGGTGTCACTGAAGCTTTCTTT,CASSLNPGVTEAFF
TRBV14,19,NA,TRBD1,TRBJ2-7,TGTGCCAGCAGCCAAGATGTTGGCGGTAGGGGGCGTATCGCCTACGAGCAGTACTTC,CASSQDVGGRGRIAYEQYF
TRBV12-3/TRBV12-4,12,NA,NA,TRBJ1-5,TGTGCCAGCAGTTTAGGGAGTCAGCCCCAGCATTTT,CASSLGSQPQHF
TRBV27,12,NA,NA,TRBJ2-1,TGTGCCAGCAGTTTCCGGGACAATGAGCAGTTCTTC,CASSFRDNEQFF
TRBV27,14,NA,NA,TRBJ2-5,TGTGCCAGCAGTTGGGGACATCCCCAAGAGACCCAGTACTTC,CASSWGHPQETQYF
TRBV25-1,14,NA,TRBD1,TRBJ2-7,TGTGCCAGCAGAGAGACAGGGGGCTTGTACGAGCAGTACTTC,CASRETGGLYEQYF
TRBV7-6,13,NA,TRBD1,TRBJ1-1,TGTGCCAGCAGCTTACAGGGGGGTACTGAAGCTTTCTTT,CASSLQGGTEAFF